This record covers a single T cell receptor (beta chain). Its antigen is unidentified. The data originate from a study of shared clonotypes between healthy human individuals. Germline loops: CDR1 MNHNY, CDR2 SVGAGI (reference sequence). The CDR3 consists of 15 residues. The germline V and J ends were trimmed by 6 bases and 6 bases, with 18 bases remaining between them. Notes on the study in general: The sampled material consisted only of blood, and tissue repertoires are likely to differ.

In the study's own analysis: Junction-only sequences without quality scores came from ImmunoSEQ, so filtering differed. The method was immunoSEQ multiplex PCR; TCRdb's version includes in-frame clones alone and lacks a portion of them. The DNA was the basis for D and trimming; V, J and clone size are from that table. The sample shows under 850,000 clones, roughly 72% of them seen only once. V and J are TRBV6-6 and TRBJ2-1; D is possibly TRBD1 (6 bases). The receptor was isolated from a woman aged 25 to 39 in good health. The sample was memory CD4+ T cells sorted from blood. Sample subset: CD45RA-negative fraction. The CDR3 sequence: CASSRRSGEGNEQFF. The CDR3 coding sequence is TGTGCCAGCAGCCGACGATCAGGGGAAGGCAATGAGCAGTTCTTC.